This paragraph covers one T cell receptor (beta chain) sequence. Its target is not known. Germline trimming cut 1 base from V and 5 bases from J; bases unmatched to any gene: 3. The V gene's germline CDR1 is MNHNS and CDR2 SASEGT. The CDR3 runs to 15 residues. This entry comes from a study of graft-versus-host responses after intestinal transplantation. For the study at large: Isolated intestinal, liver-intestinal, or multivisceral transplants had been given to the recipients.

Libraries were prepared by immunoSEQ multiplex PCR; TCRdb keeps only in-frame clonotypes and omits some of them. The top ten clones hold 10% to 15% of a sample with some 7,100 clones, roughly 75% of them seen once. Intraepithelial plus lamina propria lymphocytes were released by processing graft tissue. Study conclusions and caveats: Elevated graft-versus-host to host-versus-graft clonal ratios in allografts were recorded for patients with graft-donor T cell macrochimerism. Ileal or blood samples showed some GvH clones first, and such clones were also found in recipient marrow.

Sequenced here: ileum tissue, sampled 226 days after intestinal transplant. The chain is built from TRBV6-1 and TRBJ2-2, with 8 bases that match TRBD2. This sequence originates from a human patient who received an intestinal transplant, so some T cells may come from the graft donor. This CDR3 reads CASSEGLAFTGELFF. The CDR3 coding sequence is TGTGCCAGCAGTGAAGGACTAGCGTTTACCGGGGAGCTGTTTTTT.